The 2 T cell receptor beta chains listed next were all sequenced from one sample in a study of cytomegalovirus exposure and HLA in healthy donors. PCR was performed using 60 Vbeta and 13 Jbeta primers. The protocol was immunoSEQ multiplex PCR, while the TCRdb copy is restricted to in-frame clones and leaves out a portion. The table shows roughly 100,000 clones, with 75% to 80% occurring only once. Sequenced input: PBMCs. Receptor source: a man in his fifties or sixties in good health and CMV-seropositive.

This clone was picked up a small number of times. The CDR3 spells CASSLIPLYNEQFF. CDR3 DNA sequence: TGTGCCAGCAGCTTGATCCCACTATACAATGAGCAGTTCTTC. The V call is TRBV5-6, the J call TRBJ2-1; no definite D call. V dropped 1 base and J dropped 4 bases, with 9 bases sitting between them. The CDR3 covers 14 residues. Germline loops: CDR1 SGHDT, CDR2 YYEEEE.

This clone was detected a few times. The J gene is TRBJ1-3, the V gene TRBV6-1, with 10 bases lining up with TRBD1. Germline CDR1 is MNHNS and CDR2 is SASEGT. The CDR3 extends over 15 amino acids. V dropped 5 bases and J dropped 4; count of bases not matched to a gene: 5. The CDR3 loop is CASSPSTGGGNTIYF. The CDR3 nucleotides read TGTGCCAGCAGTCCTTCGACAGGGGGCGGAAACACCATATATTTT.